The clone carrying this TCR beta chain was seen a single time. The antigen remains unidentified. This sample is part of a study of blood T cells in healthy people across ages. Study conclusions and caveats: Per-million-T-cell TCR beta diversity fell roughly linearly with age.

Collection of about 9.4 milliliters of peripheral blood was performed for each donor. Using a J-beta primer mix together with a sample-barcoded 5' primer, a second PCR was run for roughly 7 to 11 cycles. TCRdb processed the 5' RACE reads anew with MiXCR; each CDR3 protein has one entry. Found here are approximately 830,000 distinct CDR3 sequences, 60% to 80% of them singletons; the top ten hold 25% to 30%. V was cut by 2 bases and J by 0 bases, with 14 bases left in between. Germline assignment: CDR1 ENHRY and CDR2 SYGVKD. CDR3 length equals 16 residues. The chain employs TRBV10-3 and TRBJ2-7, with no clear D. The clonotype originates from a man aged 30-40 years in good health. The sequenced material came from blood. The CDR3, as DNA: TGTGCCATCAGTGAGAGATCAGGATCTCACTCCTACGAGCAGTACTTC. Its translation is CAISERSGSHSYEQYF.